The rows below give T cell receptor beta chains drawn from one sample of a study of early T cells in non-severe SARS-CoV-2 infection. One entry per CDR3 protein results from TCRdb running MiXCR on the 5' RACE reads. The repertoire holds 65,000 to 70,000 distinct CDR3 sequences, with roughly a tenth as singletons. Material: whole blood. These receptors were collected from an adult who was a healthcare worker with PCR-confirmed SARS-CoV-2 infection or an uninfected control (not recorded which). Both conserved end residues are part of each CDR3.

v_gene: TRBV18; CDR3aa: CASSPPDRTQNIQYF
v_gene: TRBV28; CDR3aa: CASSSLANEQYF
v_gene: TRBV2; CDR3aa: CASSEVPGLGGYTF
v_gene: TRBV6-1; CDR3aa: CASTGQLNTGELFF
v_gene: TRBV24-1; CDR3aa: CATSDSGPGSYNEQFF
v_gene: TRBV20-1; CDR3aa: CSARGGVNEQFF
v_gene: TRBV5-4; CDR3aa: CASSLSGTGRANEKLFF
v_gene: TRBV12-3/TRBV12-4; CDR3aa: CASSLVGLSNTEAFF
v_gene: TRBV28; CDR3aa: CASSSMGSSTDTQYF
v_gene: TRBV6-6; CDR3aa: CASRAPTYEQYF
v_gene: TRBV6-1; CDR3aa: CASNKMGTASYEQYF
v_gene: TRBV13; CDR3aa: CASSSDRQETQYF
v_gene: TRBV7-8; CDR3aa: CASSLVLAGGPVAEQFF
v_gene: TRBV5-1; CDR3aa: CASSSGQGGTEAFF
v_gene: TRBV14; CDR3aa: CASSLWWAEETQYF
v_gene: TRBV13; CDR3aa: CASSLESSTRGGEQFF
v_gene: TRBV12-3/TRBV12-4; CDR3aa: CASSRTWGRGPNTEAFF
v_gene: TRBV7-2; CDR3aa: CASSSLQGWRGYTF
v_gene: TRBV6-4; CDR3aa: CASSDSGDGTGELFF
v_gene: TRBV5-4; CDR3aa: CASSIRLAGEETQYF
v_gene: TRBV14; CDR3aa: CASSQRSGSYNEQFF
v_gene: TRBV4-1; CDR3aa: CASSHITSGRTYEQYF
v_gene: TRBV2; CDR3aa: CASSETGTGSNEQFF
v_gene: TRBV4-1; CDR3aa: CASSQDPSGSGNEQFF
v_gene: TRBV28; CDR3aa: CASSSSGTGSGELFF
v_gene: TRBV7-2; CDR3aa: CASSLAQGAISYEQYF
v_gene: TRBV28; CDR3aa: CASSFPPPGTGISPLHF
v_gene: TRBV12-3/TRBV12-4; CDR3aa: CASSPPPGGAGANVLTF
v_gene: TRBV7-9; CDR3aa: CASSFPPGQGYEQYF
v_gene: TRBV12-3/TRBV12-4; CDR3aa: CASTADRNIQYF
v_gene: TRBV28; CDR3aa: CASTSPLTSYMTDTQYF
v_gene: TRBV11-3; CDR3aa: CASSLDLTSPAVFF
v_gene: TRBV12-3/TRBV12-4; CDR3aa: CASSLALWSTSPFF
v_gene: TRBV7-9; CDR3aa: CASSTRSHPNEQFF
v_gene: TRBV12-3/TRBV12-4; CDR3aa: CASSSDGDLLAGDEQFF
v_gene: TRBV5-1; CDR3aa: CASSLTLQSSYEQYF
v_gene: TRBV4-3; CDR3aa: CASSQEWGELFF
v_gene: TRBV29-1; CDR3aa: CSVDRLVAGGEQFF
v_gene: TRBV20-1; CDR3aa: CSASGTVNSPLHF
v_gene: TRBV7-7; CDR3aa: CASSLDAGEQFF
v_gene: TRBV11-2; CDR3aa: CASSLERLGLDNEQFF
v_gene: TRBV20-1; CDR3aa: CSARDGGRAVDEQFF
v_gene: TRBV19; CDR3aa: CASSSGRALTDTQYF
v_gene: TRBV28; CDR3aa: CASTRLAVHYNEQFF
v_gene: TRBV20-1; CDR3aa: CSARGTGYAYEQYF
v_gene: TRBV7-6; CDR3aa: CASSHRGDQPQHF
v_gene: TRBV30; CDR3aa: CAWSEEGQGLAGYTF
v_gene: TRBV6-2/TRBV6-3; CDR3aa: CASSYQGATNEKLFF
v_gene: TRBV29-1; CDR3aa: CSATISSTGLNYGYTF